These 13 T cell receptor beta chains were sequenced from one sample in a study of cytomegalovirus exposure and HLA in healthy donors. PCR primers comprised 60 Vbeta and 13 Jbeta primers. This table comes from immunoSEQ multiplex PCR, and its TCRdb copy is limited to in-frame clones, with some not included. Seen here are 100,000 to 150,000 clones, 70% to 85% observed once, and the top ten hold about 3%. The sample taken for sequencing was PBMCs. These receptors were collected from a woman aged 60 to 75 in good health and CMV-seropositive.

The chain joins TRBV10-3 to TRBJ2-3; 8 bases are a match to TRBD2. The CDR3 runs 13 residues. J was trimmed by 2 bases and V by 10 bases; bases with no gene match: 5. Germline lookup yields CDR1 ENHRY and CDR2 SYGVKD. The CDR3 DNA follows: TGTGCCACCACTAGCGGTTCCACAGATACGCAGTATTTT. This codes for CATTSGSTDTQYF.

A remark on this clone: In this CDR3 the conserved last residue, phenylalanine or tryptophan, is missing, so a read error is likely. This CDR3 is CASSFGVRVNRPNTEAFL. For the CDR3, the DNA is TGTGCCAGCAGCTTTGGGGTGAGGGTTAACCGGCCGAACACTGAAGCTTTCCTT. V is TRBV7-9 and J is TRBJ1-1; D not certain. V was trimmed by 3 bases and J by 1 base, leaving 21 bases between them. The CDR3 totals 18 residues. The germline gives CDR1 SEHNR, CDR2 FQNEAQ (reference sequence).

This clone was seen a handful of times. The gene calls are TRBV2 and TRBJ2-3; 7 bases agree with TRBD2. In germline, CDR1 is SNHLY, CDR2 FYNNEI. The trim removed 4 bases at V and 0 bases at J, leaving 10 bases unmatched. The CDR3 is 17 residues long. The CDR3 DNA reads as TGTGCCAGCAGTGTTGCGGGGGATATCCCTAGCACAGATACGCAGTATTTT. Protein sequence: CASSVAGDIPSTDTQYF.

This clone was seen a handful of times. The V call is TRBV2, the J call TRBJ1-1; D ambiguous. The CDR3 spans 13 residues. V lost 2 bases, J lost 1 base, and 5 bases lay in between. The germline CDR1 and CDR2 sequences are SNHLY and FYNNEI. The CDR3 sequence is CASSELENTEAFF. The CDR3 DNA is TGTGCCAGCAGTGAACTAGAGAACACTGAAGCTTTCTTT.

The sample holds a few counts of this clone. The chain is built from TRBV9 and TRBJ1-2; tentative D call: TRBD1 (6 bases). CDR1 and CDR2 (germline): SGDLS, YYNGEE. V was shortened by 3 bases and J by 6 bases, with 15 bases between the two germline ends. The CDR3 spans 14 residues. This CDR3 reads CASSARQEPNGYTF. DNA of the CDR3: TGTGCCAGCAGCGCTAGACAGGAACCCAATGGCTACACCTTC.

The chain carries TRBV6-5 and TRBJ2-1; maybe TRBD1 (5 bases). The CDR3 consists of 14 residues. Germline assignment: CDR1 MNHEY and CDR2 SVGAGI. V was cut by 0 bases and J by 9 bases, with 12 bases left in between. The CDR3 region is CASSYSGETGEQFF. CDR3 coding DNA: TGTGCCAGCAGTTACTCAGGGGAAACGGGTGAGCAGTTCTTC.

V and J are TRBV29-1 and TRBJ2-3; 10 nucleotides agree with TRBD1. CDR3 length equals 15 residues. Per germline, CDR1 SQVTM and CDR2 ANQGSEA. The J segment lost 2 bases and the V segment lost 6 bases, leaving 8 bases of the junction unmatched. The DNA for the CDR3 is TGCAGCGTGGGGAGACAGGGGGCCCTCACAGATACGCAGTATTTT. Protein: CSVGRQGALTDTQYF.

The rearrangement joins TRBV6-6 to TRBJ1-1; D is perhaps TRBD1 (5 bases). Germline V lookup: CDR1 MNHNY, CDR2 SVGAGI (reference sequence). This CDR3 has 15 residues. V was clipped by 0 bases and J by 1 base, with 9 bases between them. The CDR3 is CASSYSRGGNTEAFF. CDR3 DNA sequence: TGTGCCAGCAGTTACTCGCGGGGCGGGAACACTGAAGCTTTCTTT.

About this clone itself: One end of the junction does not line up with germline, which may come from a read error. The chain combines TRBV6-6 with TRBJ2-7, with TRBD1 as a possible D gene (8 bases). Germline CDR1 MNHNY, CDR2 SVGAGI (reference sequence). The CDR3 contains 12 residues. The CDR3 DNA is TGTGCCAGCACCCCCCCCCTACAGGGGGAGGGTTTC. It is translated as CASTPPLQGEGF.

V and J are TRBV7-9 and TRBJ1-3; D is ambiguous. The CDR3 sequence is 14 residues long. The V gene lost 1 base and the J gene lost 7 bases, with 11 bases spanning the gap. CDR1 is SEHNR and CDR2 is FQNEAQ in the germline V gene (reference sequence). In nucleotides, the CDR3 is TGTGCCAGCAGCTTAGTCCGACCCGGGAACACCATATATTTT. Translation gives CASSLVRPGNTIYF.

J is TRBJ2-1 and V is TRBV19, with D possibly TRBD1 on 5 matching bases. The CDR3 totals 16 residues. V shed 3 bases and J shed 4 bases, with 16 bases lying between them. Looked up from germline, CDR1 is LNHDA and CDR2 is SQIVND (reference sequence). The chain's CDR3 is CASSITRAGGYNEQFF. The CDR3 coding sequence is TGTGCCAGTAGTATCACCAGGGCTGGTGGATACAATGAGCAGTTCTTC.

This CDR3 is CASVQGQGSWYEQYF. CDR3 sequence (DNA): TGTGCCAGCGTTCAAGGACAGGGATCTTGGTACGAGCAGTACTTC. The chain uses TRBV11-2 and TRBJ2-7, with TRBD1 identical over 8 bases. This CDR3 is 15 amino acids long. The V gene's germline CDR1 is SGHAT and CDR2 FQNNGV. V was clipped by 8 bases and J by 4 bases; unmatched bases: 13.

This clone turned up a few times. V is TRBV10-3 and J is TRBJ1-3, with 7 bases lining up with TRBD1. The V and J ends lost 3 bases and 3 bases, in that order; junction bases with no gene match: 14. Germline CDR1 is ENHRY and CDR2 is SYGVKD. The CDR3 length is 18 residues. CDR3 sequence: CAISDGTDSRLFGNTIYF. The CDR3 region has the DNA TGTGCCATCAGTGATGGGACAGACTCAAGGCTCTTTGGAAACACCATATATTTT.